This entry lists 4 T cell receptor beta chains sequenced from one sample in a study of shared clonotypes between healthy human individuals. Some clones are missing from TCRdb's copy, which holds only in-frame ones; the method was immunoSEQ multiplex PCR. The table has roughly 300,000 clones, about nine tenths seen once. Sequencing was done on a sample of memory CD8+ T cells sorted from blood. Subset described: CD45RO+ cells pooled with CCR7-negative TemRA cells. All receptors derive from a man aged 18 to 29 in good health.

This clone was detected only once. The chain couples TRBV9 to TRBJ2-1; 10 bases line up with TRBD2. The CDR3 extends over 14 amino acids. Germline values: CDR1 SGDLS, CDR2 YYNGEE. The junction had 8 bases not matched to a gene; V was cut back by 4 bases and J by 10 bases. CDR3 coding DNA: TGTGCCAGCAGCCCCAGCGGGGGGGCCTTAGAGCAGTTCTTC. Its protein is CASSPSGGALEQFF.

The CDR3 is CASSYNPGSPGDTQYF. The CDR3 region has the DNA TGTGCCAGCAGTTACAACCCAGGGTCGCCCGGAGATACGCAGTATTTT. The V gene is TRBV6-6, the J gene TRBJ2-3; D might be TRBD1 (5 bases). This CDR3 spans 16 amino acids. V lost 2 bases, J lost 5 bases, and 17 bases lay in between. Germline-derived CDR1 and CDR2 are MNHNY and SVGAGI (reference sequence).

The chain has TRBV30 and TRBJ1-4; 8 bases line up with TRBD1. Germline-derived CDR1 and CDR2 are GTSNPN and SVGIG (reference sequence). After removal of 0 bases from V and 8 bases from J, the junction contained 5 bases not matched to a gene. This CDR3 is built from 14 residues. CDR3 loop: CAWSVAGGEEKLFF. For the CDR3, the DNA is TGTGCCTGGAGTGTAGCAGGGGGCGAGGAAAAACTGTTTTTT.

This clone was picked up a small number of times. The gene calls are TRBV4-1 and TRBJ2-7, with D uncertain. The CDR3 is made up of 14 amino acids. The germline V and J ends were trimmed by 4 bases and 3 bases, with 13 bases remaining between them. Per germline, CDR1 MGHRA and CDR2 YSYEKL. CDR3 loop: CASSLSRWDYEQYF. CDR3 sequence (DNA): TGCGCCAGCAGCCTGAGCAGGTGGGACTACGAGCAGTACTTC.